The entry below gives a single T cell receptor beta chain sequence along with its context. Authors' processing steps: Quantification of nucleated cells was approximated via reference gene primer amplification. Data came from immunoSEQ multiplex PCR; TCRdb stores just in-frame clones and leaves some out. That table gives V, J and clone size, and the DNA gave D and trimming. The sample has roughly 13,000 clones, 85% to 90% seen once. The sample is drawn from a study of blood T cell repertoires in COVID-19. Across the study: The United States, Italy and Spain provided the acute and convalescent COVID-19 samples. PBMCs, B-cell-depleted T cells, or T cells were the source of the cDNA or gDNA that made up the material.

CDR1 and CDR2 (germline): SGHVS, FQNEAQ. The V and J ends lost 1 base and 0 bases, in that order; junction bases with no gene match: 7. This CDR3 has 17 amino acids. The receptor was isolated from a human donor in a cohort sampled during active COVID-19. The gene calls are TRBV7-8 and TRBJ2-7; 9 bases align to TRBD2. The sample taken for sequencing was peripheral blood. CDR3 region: CASSLEIAGAGSYEQYF. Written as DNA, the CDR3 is TGTGCCAGCAGCTTAGAAATAGCGGGAGCGGGCTCCTACGAGCAGTACTTC. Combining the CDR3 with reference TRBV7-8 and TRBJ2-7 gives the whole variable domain GAGVSQSPRYKVAKRGQDVALRCDPISGHVSLFWYQQALGQGPEFLTYFQNEAQLDKSGLPSDRFFAERPEGSVSTLKIQRTQQEDSAVYLCASSLEIAGAGSYEQYFGPGTRLTVT.